The 3 T cell receptor beta chains reported below all come from one sample, sequenced in a study of Ad26.COV2.S vaccination and SARS-CoV-2 variants. Libraries were prepared by immunoSEQ multiplex PCR; TCRdb keeps only in-frame clonotypes and omits some of them. This table has a few hundred thousand clones, roughly 90% appearing once. Treatment defined: over 15 received Ad26.COV2.S at low or high dose, single or two shots; several received placebo; per-sample allocation not given. Sampling occurred on day 63 after the first vaccine or placebo injection. The material sequenced was peripheral blood, taken in a trial of Ad26.COV2.S vaccine versus placebo. These receptor sequences come from a person aged 18-65 years who received the Ad26.COV2.S COVID-19 vaccine or a placebo.

This clone has a handful of counts. V gene TRBV9 combines with J gene TRBJ1-6; D unresolved. There are 15 residues in the CDR3. CDR1 is SGDLS and CDR2 is YYNGEE in the germline V gene. Between the trimmed V and J ends, which lost 0 bases and 8 bases, there was a span of 12 bases. The CDR3 loop is CASSVAEVGHSPLHF. Here the CDR3 DNA reads TGTGCCAGCAGCGTAGCTGAGGTTGGTCATTCACCCCTCCACTTT. Full variable domain (outside the CDR3, taken from reference TRBV9 and TRBJ1-6): DSGVTQTPKHLITATGQRVTLRCSPRSGDLSVYWYQQSLDQGLQFLIQYYNGEERAKGNILERFSAQQFPDLHSELNLSSLELGDSALYFCASSVAEVGHSPLHFGNGTRLTVT.

The rearrangement links TRBV18 to TRBJ1-1, with TRBD1 identical over 7 bases. The CDR3 extends over 15 amino acids. Germline V gene data show CDR1 as KGHSH and CDR2 as LQKENI. Trimming at V came to 2 bases and at J to 7 bases, leaving 10 bases not matched to a gene. CDR3 residues: CASSPRGQPPFEAFF. CDR3 sequence (DNA): TGTGCCAGCTCACCAAGGGGGCAGCCGCCTTTTGAAGCTTTCTTT.

The CDR3 DNA is TGTGCCAGCGGGGACCTTTCGTACTTC. This translates into CASGDLSYF. V is TRBV28 and J is TRBJ2-7, with D perhaps matching TRBD1 or TRBD2 (5 bases each). CDR1 MDHEN and CDR2 SYDVKM come from the germline V gene. There are 9 residues in the CDR3. V gave up 8 bases and J gave up 12 bases, with 11 bases separating them.